This TCR beta chain appears in the sequencing data of a study of shared clonotypes between healthy human individuals (dated by TCRdb to the early 2020s). Broadly, across the study: Three men and two women, aged 18 to 49 years, made up the cohort. Libraries were prepared and TCR repertoires were sequenced by different laboratories using diverse techniques, in order to increase sequencing depth and limit assay-specific biases. To estimate repertoire size and how much clonotype sharing occurs between individuals, the study deeply sequenced the blood TCR repertoires of 4 to 6 healthy adults. Leukapheresis yielded between about 0.94 and 9.5 billion PBMCs per donor. For each donor, CD4 naive and CD4 memory were each run on three plates, CD8 naive on two plates, and CD8 memory on one plate. Results and caveats for the whole study, not just this receptor: Around 5% of naive CD4, roughly 3.5% of naive CD8, about 2.4% of memory CD4, and around 0.42% of memory CD8 clonotypes were shared across a few donors. Estimated clonotype richness was generally larger for naive than for memory subsets. Even with the large sequencing depth, rarefaction of the sorted-subset datasets indicated that sequencing was incomplete. Sampling was limited to blood, and TCR repertoires in tissue likely differ from TCR repertoires in blood. Based on pairwise subsampling, the degree of clonotype sharing among donors was expected to be affected by sequencing depth. Higher generation probabilities were observed for clonotypes shared by all four sorted-subset donors than for non-shared clonotypes. The small number of donors limited the genetic and exposure-history diversity represented.

Using the deep immunoSEQ assay, multiplex PCR amplified TCR CDR3 regions from genomic DNA. Genomic DNA extracted from each cell subset was distributed evenly over all wells of several immunoSEQ 96-well plates, and each plate served as one replicate. For sorted subsets, 150 to 200 ng genomic DNA, equal to 30,000 to 35,000 T cell genomes, was loaded into each replicate PCR. Purified libraries were quantified with a Qubit 3.0 fluorometer, sized on a Bioanalyzer 2100, and re-quantified with the KAPA Library Quantification kit. Every immunoSEQ 96-well plate was sequenced on a separate single-read 150-cycle Illumina NextSeq 550 flow cell. As for how the authors treated the data: Because the immunoSEQ output included only junctional sequences and no quality scores, the filtering could not be the same as the filtering used for full-length reads. To assign V/J genes and CDR3, sequences were annotated against IMGT germline references using PyIR, a Python wrapper for IgBLAST v1.9. Reads were filtered out if the reads had weak V/J assignments (E-value above 1e-6), no CDR3, stop codons, out-of-frame junctions, or ambiguous translated residues. V3J clonotypes were defined by identical inferred V gene, J gene, and CDR3 amino acid sequence. The percentage overlap between two repertoires was calculated by dividing the number of shared unique clonotypes by the size of the smaller repertoire. Richness of each repertoire was evaluated using RTK rarefaction, the Chao1 estimator, and Recon v2.1 estimates of unobserved clonotypes. For all TCRbeta clonotypes obtained by the gDNA method from a few donors, generation probabilities were computed with OLGA. TCRdb obtained this table from immuneACCESS and retained in-frame rearrangements with V and J assigned. These tables miss some clones; where compared with another copy, unresolved V genes account for less than half of the shortfall, and the remainder is unexplained. The DNA gave D and trimming, while V, J and clone size come from that table. The sample table lists approximately 650,000 clones, roughly 95% of them with a count of one. Clones ranked in the top ten supply 0.085% to 0.11% of the sample.

Measured from the cysteine to the phenylalanine, the CDR3 is 15 residues long. Only the CDR3 part of the read is kept: 45 bases, read in frame from the first base. Taken from the germline V gene (reference sequence), the CDR1 and CDR2 loops are SEHNR and FQNEAQ. V is clipped by 0 bases and J by 7 bases, and the sequence between their germline boundaries is 16 bases long. Comment on this clone: What this receptor recognizes is not known. No quality values exist for individual bases; no much larger clone is one base distant.

CD8 naive samples were CD45RO-negative cells positively selected for CCR7, giving a CD45RA+CCR7+ population that excluded TemRA cells. Donors were healthy HIV-negative adults with no recently reported acute infections or vaccinations. Every donor was a Caucasian adult residing in Nashville, Tennessee, USA. Blood was collected by leukapheresis, and PBMCs were isolated by Ficoll-Histopaque density gradient centrifugation and then cryopreserved in liquid nitrogen vapor phase. Analytical flow cytometry was used to check the purity and quantity of each magnetically sorted T cell population. Genomic DNA was isolated from each sorted fraction and quantified by UV absorbance on a Nanodrop 2000c.

Source material: naive CD8+ T cells sorted from blood. The sample's cell subset or site label, in plain terms: CD45RA+CCR7+. The V gene is TRBV7-9 and the J gene is TRBJ2-7; perhaps TRBD1 is the D gene, with 6 bases matching. The clonotype originates from a woman younger than 45 in good health. The CDR3: CASSLATGRGSEQYF. The nucleotides are TGTGCCAGCAGCTTAGCGACAGGCAGGGGATCTGAGCAGTACTTC.